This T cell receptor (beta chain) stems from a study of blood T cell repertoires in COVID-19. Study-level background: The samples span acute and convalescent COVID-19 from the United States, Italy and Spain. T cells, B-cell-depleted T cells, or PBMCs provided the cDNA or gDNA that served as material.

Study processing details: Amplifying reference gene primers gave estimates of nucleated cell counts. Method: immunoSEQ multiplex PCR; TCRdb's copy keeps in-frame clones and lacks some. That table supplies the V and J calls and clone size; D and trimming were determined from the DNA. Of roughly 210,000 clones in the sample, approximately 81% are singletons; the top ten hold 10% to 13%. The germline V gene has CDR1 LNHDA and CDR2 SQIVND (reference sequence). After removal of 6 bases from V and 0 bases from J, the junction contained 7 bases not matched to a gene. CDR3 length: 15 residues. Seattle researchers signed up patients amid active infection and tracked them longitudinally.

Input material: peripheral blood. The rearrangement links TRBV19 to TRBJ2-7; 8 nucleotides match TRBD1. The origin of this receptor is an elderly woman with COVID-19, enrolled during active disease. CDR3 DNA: TGTGCCAGTAGCCATGACAGGGGATCCTCCTACGAGCAGTACTTC. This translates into CASSHDRGSSYEQYF.